This T cell receptor beta chain came from a study of T cell responses to AZD1222 COVID-19 vaccine. The repertoire was sequenced with immunoSEQ multiplex PCR; TCRdb's copy has only in-frame clones and lacks some. This table has about 120,000 clones, 75% to 90% appearing once. Worth noting for this clone: The target antigen is unknown.

Points from the study as a whole: Only a handful of AZD1222 recipients were seropositive at baseline. Without day 14 samples, only post-peak T cell repertoires were studied. Per reports, nearly half of all spike-specific TCRs target regions that are unmutated in variants.

Germline values: CDR1 SQVTM, CDR2 ANQGSEA. The CDR3 is 13 amino acids. V lost 0 bases to trimming and J lost 11 bases, with 16 bases between them. The source is an adult who received the AZD1222 COVID-19 vaccine. The V gene is TRBV29-1, the J gene TRBJ1-1; possibly TRBD1 for D (6 bases). Sequencing was performed on peripheral blood, taken 28 days after the second AZD1222 dose. The CDR3 bases are TGCAGCGTTGAAGATGTCAGGGGATCGATTGCTTTCTTT. This encodes CSVEDVRGSIAFF.